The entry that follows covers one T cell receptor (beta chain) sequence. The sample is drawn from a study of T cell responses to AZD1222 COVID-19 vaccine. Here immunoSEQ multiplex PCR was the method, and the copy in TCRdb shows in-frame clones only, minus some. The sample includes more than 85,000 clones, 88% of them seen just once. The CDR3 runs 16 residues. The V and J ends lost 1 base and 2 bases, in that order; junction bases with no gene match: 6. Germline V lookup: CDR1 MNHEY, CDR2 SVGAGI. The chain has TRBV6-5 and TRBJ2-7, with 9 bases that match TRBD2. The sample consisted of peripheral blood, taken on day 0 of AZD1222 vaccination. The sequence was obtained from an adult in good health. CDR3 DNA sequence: TGTGCCAGCAGTTACTTTCCTAGCGGGGTTACCTACGAGCAGTACTTC. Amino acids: CASSYFPSGVTYEQYF.